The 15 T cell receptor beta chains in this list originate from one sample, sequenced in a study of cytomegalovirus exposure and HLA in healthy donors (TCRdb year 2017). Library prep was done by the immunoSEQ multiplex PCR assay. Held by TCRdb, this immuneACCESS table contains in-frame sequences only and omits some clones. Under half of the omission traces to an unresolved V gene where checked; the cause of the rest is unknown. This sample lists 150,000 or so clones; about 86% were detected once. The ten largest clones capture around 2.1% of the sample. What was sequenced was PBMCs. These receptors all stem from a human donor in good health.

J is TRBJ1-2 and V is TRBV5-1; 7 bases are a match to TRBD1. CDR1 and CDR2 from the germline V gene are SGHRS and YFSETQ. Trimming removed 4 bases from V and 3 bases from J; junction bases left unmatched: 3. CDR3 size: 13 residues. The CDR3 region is CASSVTGDYGYTF. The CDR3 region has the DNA TGCGCCAGCAGCGTAACAGGGGACTATGGCTACACCTTC.

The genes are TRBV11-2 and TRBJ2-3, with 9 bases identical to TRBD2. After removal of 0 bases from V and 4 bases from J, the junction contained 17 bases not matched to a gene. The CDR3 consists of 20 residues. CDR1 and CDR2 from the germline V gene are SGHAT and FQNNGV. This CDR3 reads CASSLDIRLAAPLWADTQYF. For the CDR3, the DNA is TGTGCCAGCAGCTTAGATATTCGACTAGCGGCCCCCTTGTGGGCAGATACGCAGTATTTT.

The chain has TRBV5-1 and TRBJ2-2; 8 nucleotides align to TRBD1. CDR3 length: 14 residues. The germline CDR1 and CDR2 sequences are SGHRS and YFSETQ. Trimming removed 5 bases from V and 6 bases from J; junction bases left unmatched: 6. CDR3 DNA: TGCGCCAGCAGAATCCAGGGGGCGGCCGGGGAGCTGTTTTTT. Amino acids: CASRIQGAAGELFF. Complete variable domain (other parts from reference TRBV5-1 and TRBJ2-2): KAGVTQTPRYLIKTRGQQVTLSCSPISGHRSVSWYQQTPGQGLQFLFEYFSETQRNKGNFPGRFSGRQFSNSRSEMNVSTLELGDSALYLCASRIQGAAGELFFGEGSRLTVL.

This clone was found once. In nucleotides, the CDR3 is TGTGCCAGCAGGATGGGCAGCTCCTACGAGCAGTACTTC. Translated, it gives CASRMGSSYEQYF. V gene TRBV27 combines with J gene TRBJ2-7; D unclear. This CDR3 spans 13 amino acids. Germline V gene data show CDR1 as MNHEY and CDR2 as SMNVEV (reference sequence). V lost 6 bases and J lost 0, with 9 bases in between.

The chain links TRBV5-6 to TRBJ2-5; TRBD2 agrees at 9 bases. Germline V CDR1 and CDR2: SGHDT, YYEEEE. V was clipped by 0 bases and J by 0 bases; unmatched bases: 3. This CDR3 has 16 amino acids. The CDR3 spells CASSLGLAGYQETQYF. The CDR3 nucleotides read TGTGCCAGCAGCTTGGGCCTAGCGGGGTACCAAGAGACCCAGTACTTC.

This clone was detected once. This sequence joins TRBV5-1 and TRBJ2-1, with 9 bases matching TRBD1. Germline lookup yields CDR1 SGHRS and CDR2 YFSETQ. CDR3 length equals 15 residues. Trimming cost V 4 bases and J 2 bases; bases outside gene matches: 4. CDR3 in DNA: TGCGCCAGCAGCCAACAGGGGGCCGCCTACAATGAGCAGTTCTTC. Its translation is CASSQQGAAYNEQFF. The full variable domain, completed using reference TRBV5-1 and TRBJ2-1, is KAGVTQTPRYLIKTRGQQVTLSCSPISGHRSVSWYQQTPGQGLQFLFEYFSETQRNKGNFPGRFSGRQFSNSRSEMNVSTLELGDSALYLCASSQQGAAYNEQFFGPGTRLTVL.

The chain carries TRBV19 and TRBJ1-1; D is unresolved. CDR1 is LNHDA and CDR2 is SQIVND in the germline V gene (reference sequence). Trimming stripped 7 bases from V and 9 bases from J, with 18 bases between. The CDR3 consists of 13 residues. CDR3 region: CASTLAVPDKAFF. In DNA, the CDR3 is TGTGCCAGTACTCTGGCGGTTCCGGATAAAGCTTTCTTT.

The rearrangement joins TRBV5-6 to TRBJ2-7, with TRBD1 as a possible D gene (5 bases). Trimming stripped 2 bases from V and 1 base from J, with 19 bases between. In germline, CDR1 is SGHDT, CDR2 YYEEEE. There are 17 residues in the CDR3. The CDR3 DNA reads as TGTGCCAGCAGCTTAAGTCCTCAGGGTCGCAATTCCTACGAGCAGTACTTC. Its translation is CASSLSPQGRNSYEQYF. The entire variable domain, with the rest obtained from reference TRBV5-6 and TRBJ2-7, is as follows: DAGVTQSPTHLIKTRGQQVTLRCSPKSGHDTVSWYQQALGQGPQFIFQYYEEEERQRGNFPDRFSGHQFPNYSSELNVNALLLGDSALYLCASSLSPQGRNSYEQYFGPGTRLTVT.

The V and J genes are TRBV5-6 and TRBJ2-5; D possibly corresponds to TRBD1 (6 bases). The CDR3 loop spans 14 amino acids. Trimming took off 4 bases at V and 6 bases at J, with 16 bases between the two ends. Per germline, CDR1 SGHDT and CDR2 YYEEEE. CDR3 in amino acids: CASSRRQVRQTQYF. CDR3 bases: TGTGCCAGCAGCCGCAGACAGGTTAGACAGACCCAGTACTTC.

The CDR3 here is CASSYSRSGANVLTF. CDR3 DNA sequence: TGTGCCAGCAGTTACTCGCGCTCTGGGGCCAACGTCCTGACTTTC. The chain recombines TRBV6-5 with TRBJ2-6; D unclear. Germline CDR1 MNHEY, CDR2 SVGAGI. Trimming stripped 0 bases from V and 0 bases from J, with 3 bases between. CDR3 length equals 15 residues.

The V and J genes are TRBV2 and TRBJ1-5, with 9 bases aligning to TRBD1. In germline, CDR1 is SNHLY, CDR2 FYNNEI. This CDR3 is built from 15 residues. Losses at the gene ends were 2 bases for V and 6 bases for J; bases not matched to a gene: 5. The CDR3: CASSESDRGRQPQHF. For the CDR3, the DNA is TGTGCCAGCAGTGAATCGGACAGGGGCCGTCAGCCCCAGCATTTT.

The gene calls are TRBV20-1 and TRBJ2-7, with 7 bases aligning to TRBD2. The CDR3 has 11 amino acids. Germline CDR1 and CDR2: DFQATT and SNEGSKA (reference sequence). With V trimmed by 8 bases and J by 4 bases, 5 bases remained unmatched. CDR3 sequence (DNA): TGCAGTTGCGGGAGCAGGTACGAGCAGTACTTC. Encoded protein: CSCGSRYEQYF.

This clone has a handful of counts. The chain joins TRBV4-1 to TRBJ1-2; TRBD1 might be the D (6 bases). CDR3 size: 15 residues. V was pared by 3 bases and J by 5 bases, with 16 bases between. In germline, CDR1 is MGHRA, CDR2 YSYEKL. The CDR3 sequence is CASSHDRQEPYGYTF. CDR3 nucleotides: TGCGCCAGCAGCCATGACCGACAGGAACCTTATGGCTACACCTTC.

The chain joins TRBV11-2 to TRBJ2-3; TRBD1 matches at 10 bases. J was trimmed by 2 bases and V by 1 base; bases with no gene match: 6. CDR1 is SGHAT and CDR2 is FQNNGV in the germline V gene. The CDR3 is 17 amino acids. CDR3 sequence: CASSLGRTGGSTDTQYF. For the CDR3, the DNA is TGTGCCAGCAGCTTAGGAAGGACAGGGGGATCCACAGATACGCAGTATTTT.

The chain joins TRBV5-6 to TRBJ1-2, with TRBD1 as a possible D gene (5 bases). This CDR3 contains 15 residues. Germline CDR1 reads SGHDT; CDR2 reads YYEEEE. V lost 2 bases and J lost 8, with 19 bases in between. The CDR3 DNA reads TGTGCCAGCAGCTTAGTTAAAACAAGGGGAGGAGGCTACACCTTC. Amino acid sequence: CASSLVKTRGGGYTF.